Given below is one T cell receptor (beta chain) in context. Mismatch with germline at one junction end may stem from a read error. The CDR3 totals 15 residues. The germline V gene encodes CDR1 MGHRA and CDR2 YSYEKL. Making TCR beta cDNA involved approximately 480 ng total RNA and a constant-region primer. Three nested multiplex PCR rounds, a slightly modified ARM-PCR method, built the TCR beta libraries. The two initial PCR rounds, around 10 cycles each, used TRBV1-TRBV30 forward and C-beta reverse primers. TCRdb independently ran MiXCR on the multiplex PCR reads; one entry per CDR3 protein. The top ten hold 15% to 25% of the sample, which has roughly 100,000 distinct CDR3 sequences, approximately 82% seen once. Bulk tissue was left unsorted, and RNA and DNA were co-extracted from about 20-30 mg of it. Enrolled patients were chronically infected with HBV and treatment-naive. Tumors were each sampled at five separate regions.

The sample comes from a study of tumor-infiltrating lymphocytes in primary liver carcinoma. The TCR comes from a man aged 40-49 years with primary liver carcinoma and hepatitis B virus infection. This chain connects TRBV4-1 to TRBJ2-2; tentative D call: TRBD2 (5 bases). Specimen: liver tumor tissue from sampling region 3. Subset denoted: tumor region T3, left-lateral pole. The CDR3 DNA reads TGCGCCAGCAGCCCTGGGGTCGTTAACACCGGGGAGTTGTTTTTT. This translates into CASSPGVVNTGELFF.